This TCR beta chain was obtained from a study of blood T cell repertoires in COVID-19. Study background: Samples of COVID-19 (acute and convalescent) were obtained from the United States, Italy and Spain. PBMCs, B-cell-depleted T cells, or T cells were the source of the cDNA or gDNA that made up the material.

As originally analysed: Reference gene primer amplification yielded estimated nucleated cell counts. Assay: immunoSEQ multiplex PCR; the TCRdb copy retains only in-frame clones and omits some. The DNA was the basis for D and trimming; V, J and clone size are from that table. This sample yields more than 85,000 clones, of which more than 60% are seen a single time; around 22% belongs to the top ten. Trimming at V came to 6 bases and at J to 6 bases, leaving 5 bases not matched to a gene. The length of the CDR3 is 13 residues. Germline V gene data show CDR1 as MNHEY and CDR2 as SVGAGI. The chain joins TRBV6-5 to TRBJ1-2; 9 nucleotides agree with TRBD1. Source material: peripheral blood. This TCR was sampled from a man between 65 and 79 years old with acute or convalescent COVID-19. CDR3 sequence reads: CASRNRDRDGYTF. The CDR3 DNA is TGTGCCAGCAGGAACCGGGACAGGGATGGCTACACCTTC.